This T cell receptor (beta chain) came from a study of blood T cell repertoires in COVID-19. The assay was immunoSEQ multiplex PCR, and TCRdb's table has in-frame clones only and misses some. The top ten clones hold around 1.9% of a sample with about 260,000 clones, around 80% of them seen once. In the case of this clone: A read error may produce the germline difference seen at one junction end.

This sequence was found in an elderly woman with acute or convalescent COVID-19. Sequencing used peripheral blood.

The CDR3 DNA is TGTGCTAGCAGCTTAGGACAGGCCTATGAAGAGGCCCAGTACTTC. Its translation: CASSLGQAYEEAQYF. The rearrangement joins TRBV7-7 to TRBJ2-5; 7 positions match TRBD1. Germline lookup yields CDR1 SSHAT and CDR2 FNYEAQ (reference sequence). The CDR3 is 15 residues long.